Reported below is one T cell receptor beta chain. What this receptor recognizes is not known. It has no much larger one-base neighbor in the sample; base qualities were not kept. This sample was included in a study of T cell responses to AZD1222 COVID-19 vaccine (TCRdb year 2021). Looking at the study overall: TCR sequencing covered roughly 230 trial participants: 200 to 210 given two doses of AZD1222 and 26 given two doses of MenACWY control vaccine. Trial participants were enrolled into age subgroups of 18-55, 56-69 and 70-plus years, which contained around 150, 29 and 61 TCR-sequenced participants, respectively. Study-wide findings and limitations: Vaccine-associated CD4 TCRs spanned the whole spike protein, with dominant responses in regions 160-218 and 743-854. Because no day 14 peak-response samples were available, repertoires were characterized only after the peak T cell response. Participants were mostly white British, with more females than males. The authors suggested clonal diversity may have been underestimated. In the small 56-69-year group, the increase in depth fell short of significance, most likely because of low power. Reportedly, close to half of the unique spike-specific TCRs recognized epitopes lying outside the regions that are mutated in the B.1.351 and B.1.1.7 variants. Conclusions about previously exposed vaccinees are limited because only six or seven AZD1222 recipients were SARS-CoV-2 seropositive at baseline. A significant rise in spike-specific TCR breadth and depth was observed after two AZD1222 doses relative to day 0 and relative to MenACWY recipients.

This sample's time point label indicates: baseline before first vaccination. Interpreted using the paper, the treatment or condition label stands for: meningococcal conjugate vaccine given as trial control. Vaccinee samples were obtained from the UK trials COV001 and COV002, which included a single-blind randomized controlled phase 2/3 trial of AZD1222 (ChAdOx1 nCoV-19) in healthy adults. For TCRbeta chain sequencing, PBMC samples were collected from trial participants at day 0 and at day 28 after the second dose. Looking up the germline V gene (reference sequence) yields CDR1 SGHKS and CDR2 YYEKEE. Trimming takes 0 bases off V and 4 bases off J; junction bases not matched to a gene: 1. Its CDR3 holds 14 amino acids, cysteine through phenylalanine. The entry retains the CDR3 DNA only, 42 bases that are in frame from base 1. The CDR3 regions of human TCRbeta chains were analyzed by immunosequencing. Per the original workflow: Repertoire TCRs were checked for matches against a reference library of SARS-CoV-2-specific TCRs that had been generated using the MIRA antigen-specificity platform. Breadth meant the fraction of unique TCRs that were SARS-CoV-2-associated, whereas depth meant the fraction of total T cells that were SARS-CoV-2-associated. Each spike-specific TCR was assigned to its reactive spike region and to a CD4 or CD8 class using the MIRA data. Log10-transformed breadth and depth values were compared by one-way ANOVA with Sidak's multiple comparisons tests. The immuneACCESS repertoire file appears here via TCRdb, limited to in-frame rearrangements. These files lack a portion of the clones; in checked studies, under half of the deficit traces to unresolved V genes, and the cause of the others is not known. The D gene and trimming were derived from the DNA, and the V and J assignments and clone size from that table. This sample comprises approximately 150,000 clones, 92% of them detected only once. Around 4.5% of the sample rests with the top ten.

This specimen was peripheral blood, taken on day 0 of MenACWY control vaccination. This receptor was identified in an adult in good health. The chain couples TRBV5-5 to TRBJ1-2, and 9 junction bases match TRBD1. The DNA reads TGTGCCAGCAGCTTGGACAGGGGGCTCTATGGCTACACCTTC. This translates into CASSLDRGLYGYTF.